The source of this TCR beta chain is a study of early T cells in non-severe SARS-CoV-2 infection. General study points: Matches to VDJdb favored anti-spike CD8 responses and missed private and CD4 specificities.

Unique molecular identifiers were added to individual cDNA molecules. TCRdb reprocessed the 5' RACE reads via MiXCR and lists one record per CDR3 protein. The table lists about 86,000 distinct CDR3 sequences, around 14% of them singletons, with 6.5% to 9% in the top ten. To note about this clonotype: Antigen unknown.

The trim removed 4 bases at V and 5 bases at J, leaving 2 bases unmatched. The CDR3 sequence is 13 residues long. CDR1 is SGHAT, CDR2 FQNNGV, per germline. J is TRBJ2-1 and V is TRBV11-2; 7 bases are a match to TRBD2. Sequenced material: whole blood. The TCR sequence derives from an adult who was a healthcare worker with PCR-confirmed SARS-CoV-2 infection or an uninfected control (not recorded which). CDR3 sequence: CASSWAGDNEQFF. The CDR3, as DNA: TGTGCCAGCAGCTGGGCGGGAGACAATGAGCAGTTCTTC.